The clone carrying this T cell receptor beta chain was observed a handful of times. This specimen belongs to a study of blood T cell repertoires in COVID-19. About the study: Donors in the United States, Italy and Spain gave samples during acute or convalescent COVID-19.

Original analysis: Nucleated cell number was recorded as an estimate derived from reference gene primer amplification. The method was immunoSEQ multiplex PCR; TCRdb's version includes in-frame clones alone and lacks a portion of them. V and J calls and clone size are copied from that table; D and trimming were computed from the DNA. The table shows roughly 380,000 clones, with about 80% occurring only once. Trimming cost V 0 bases and J 2 bases, with 8 bases left between them. The CDR3 is 14 residues long. Looked up from germline, CDR1 is LNHNV and CDR2 is YYDKDF (reference sequence). The chain combines TRBV15 with TRBJ2-7; no clear D. The clonotype was recovered from a human donor with acute or convalescent COVID-19. The donor label of this sample is uncertain. Sequenced material: peripheral blood. The CDR3 bases are TGTGCCACCAGCAGAGATCCAACAACCTACGAGCAGTACTTC. Protein: CATSRDPTTYEQYF. Looking up the rest from reference TRBV15 and TRBJ2-7 gives the full variable domain: DAMVIQNPRYQVTQFGKPVTLSCSQTLNHNVMYWYQQKSSQAPKLLFHYYDKDFNNEADTPDNFQSRRPNTSFCFLDIRSPGLGDTAMYLCATSRDPTTYEQYFGPGTRLTVT.